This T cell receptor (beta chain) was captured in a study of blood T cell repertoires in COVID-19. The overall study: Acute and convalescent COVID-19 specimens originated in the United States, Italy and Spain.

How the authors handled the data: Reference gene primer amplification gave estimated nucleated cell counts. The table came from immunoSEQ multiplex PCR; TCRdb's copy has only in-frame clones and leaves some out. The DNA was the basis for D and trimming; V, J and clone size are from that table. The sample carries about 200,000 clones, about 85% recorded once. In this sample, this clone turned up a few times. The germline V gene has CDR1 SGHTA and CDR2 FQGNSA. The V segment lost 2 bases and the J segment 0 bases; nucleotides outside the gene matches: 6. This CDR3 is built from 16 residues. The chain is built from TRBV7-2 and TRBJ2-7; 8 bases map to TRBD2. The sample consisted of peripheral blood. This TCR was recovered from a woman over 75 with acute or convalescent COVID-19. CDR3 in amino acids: CASSLSSGKNSYEQYF. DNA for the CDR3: TGTGCCAGCAGCTTAAGTAGCGGGAAGAACTCCTACGAGCAGTACTTC. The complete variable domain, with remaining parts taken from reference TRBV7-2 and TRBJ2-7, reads GAGVSQSPSNKVTEKGKDVELRCDPISGHTALYWYRQSLGQGLEFLIYFQGNSAPDKSGLPSDRFSAERTGGSVSTLTIQRTQQEDSAVYLCASSLSSGKNSYEQYFGPGTRLTVT.